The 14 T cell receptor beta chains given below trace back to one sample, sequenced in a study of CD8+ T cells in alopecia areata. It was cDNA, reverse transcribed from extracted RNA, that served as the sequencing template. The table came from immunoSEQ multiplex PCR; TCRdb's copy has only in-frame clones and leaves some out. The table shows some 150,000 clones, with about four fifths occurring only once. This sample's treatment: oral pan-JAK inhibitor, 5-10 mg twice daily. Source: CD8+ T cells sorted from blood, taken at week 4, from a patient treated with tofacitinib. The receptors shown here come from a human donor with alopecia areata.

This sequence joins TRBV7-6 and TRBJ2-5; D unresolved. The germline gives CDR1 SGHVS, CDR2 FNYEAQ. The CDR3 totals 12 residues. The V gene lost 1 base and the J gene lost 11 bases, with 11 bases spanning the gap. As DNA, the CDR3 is TGTGCCAGCAGCTTAGGATCGGTTGAGCAGTACTTC. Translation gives CASSLGSVEQYF. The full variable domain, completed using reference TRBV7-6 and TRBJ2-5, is GAGVSQSPRYKVTKRGQDVALRCDPISGHVSLYWYRQALGQGPEFLTYFNYEAQQDKSGLPNDRFSAERPEGSISTLTIQRTEQRDSAMYRCASSLGSVEQYFGPGTRLLVL.

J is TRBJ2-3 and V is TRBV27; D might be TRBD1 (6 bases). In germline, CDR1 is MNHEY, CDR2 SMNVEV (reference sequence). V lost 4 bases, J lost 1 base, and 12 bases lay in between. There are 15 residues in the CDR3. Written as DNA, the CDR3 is TGTGCCAGCAGTTATATGGGACACCGCACAGATACGCAGTATTTT. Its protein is CASSYMGHRTDTQYF.

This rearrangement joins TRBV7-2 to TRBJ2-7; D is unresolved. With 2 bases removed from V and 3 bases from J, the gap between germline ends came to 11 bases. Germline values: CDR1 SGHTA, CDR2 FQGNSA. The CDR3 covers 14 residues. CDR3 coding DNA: TGTGCCAGCAGCTTATATCCGGGCTTCTACGAGCAGTACTTC. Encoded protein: CASSLYPGFYEQYF.

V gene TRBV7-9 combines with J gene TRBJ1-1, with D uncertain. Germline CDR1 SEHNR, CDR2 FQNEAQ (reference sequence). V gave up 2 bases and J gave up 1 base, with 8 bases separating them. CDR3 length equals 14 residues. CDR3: CASSLRPENTEAFF. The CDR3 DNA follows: TGTGCCAGCAGCTTACGGCCGGAGAACACTGAAGCTTTCTTT.

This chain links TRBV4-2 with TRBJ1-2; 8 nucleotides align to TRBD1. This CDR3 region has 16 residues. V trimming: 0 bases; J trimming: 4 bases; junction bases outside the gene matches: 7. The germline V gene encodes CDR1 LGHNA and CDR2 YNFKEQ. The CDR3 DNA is TGTGCCAGCAGCCAAGAGCCCGGACAGGGAGGCTATGGCTACACCTTC. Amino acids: CASSQEPGQGGYGYTF.

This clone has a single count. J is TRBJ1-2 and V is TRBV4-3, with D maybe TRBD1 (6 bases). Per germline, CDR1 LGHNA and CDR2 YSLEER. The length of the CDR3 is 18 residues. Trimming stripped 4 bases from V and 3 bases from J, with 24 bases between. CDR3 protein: CASSPRGDTPVKDYGYTF. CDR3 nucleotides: TGCGCCAGCAGCCCAAGAGGGGACACGCCAGTCAAGGACTATGGCTACACCTTC.

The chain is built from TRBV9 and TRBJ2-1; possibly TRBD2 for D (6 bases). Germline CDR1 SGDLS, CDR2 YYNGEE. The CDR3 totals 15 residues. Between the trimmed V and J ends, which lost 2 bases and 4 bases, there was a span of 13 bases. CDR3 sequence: CASSVGTEGYNEQFF. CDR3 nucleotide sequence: TGTGCCAGCAGCGTCGGGACGGAGGGTTACAATGAGCAGTTCTTC.

The CDR3 nucleotides read TGTGCCAGCAGTTTCACCCTCGGACCCGCACGCGAGCAGTACTTC. It is translated as CASSFTLGPAREQYF. V usage is TRBV27 and J usage is TRBJ2-7; D unresolved. This CDR3 spans 15 amino acids. Trimming shortened V by 3 bases and J by 6 bases, and 18 bases separated the two germline ends. Germline V gene data show CDR1 as MNHEY and CDR2 as SMNVEV (reference sequence).

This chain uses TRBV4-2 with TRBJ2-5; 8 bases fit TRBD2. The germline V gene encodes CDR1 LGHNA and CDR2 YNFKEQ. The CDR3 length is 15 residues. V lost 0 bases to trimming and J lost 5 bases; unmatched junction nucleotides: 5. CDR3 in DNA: TGTGCCAGCAGCCAAGACAGCGGGGGATGGGAGACCCAGTACTTC. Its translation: CASSQDSGGWETQYF.

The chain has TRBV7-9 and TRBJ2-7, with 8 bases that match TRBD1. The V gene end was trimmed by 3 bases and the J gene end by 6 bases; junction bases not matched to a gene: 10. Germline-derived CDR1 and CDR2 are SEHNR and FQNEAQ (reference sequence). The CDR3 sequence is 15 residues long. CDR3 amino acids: CASSFVETGAGEQYF. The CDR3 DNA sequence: TGTGCCAGCAGCTTCGTAGAGACAGGGGCTGGCGAGCAGTACTTC.

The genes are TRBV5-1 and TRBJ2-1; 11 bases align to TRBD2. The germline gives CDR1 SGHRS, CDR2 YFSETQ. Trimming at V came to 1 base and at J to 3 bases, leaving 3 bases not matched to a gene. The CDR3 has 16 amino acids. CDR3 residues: CASSLPSGGLYNEQFF. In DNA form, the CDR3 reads TGCGCCAGCAGCTTGCCTAGCGGGGGGCTCTACAATGAGCAGTTCTTC. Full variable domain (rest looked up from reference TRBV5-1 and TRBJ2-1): KAGVTQTPRYLIKTRGQQVTLSCSPISGHRSVSWYQQTPGQGLQFLFEYFSETQRNKGNFPGRFSGRQFSNSRSEMNVSTLELGDSALYLCASSLPSGGLYNEQFFGPGTRLTVL.

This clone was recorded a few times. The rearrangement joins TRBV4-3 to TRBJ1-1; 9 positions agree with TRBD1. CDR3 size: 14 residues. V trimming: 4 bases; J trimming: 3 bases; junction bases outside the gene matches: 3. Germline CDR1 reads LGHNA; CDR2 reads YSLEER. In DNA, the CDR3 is TGCGCCAGCAGCCTCGGGACAGGGTACACTGAAGCTTTCTTT. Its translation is CASSLGTGYTEAFF.

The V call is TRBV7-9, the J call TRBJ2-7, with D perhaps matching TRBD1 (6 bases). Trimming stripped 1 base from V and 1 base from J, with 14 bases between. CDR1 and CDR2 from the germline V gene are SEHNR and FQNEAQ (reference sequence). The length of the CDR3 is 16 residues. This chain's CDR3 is CASSLGWTATSYEQYF. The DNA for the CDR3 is TGTGCCAGCAGCTTAGGTTGGACAGCGACATCCTACGAGCAGTACTTC.

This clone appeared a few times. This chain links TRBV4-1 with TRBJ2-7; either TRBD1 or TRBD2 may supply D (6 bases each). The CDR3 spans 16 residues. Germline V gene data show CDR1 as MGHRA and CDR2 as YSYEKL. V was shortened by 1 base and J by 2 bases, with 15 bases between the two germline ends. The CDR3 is CASSQGGGGLTYEQYF. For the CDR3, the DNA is TGCGCCAGCAGCCAAGGAGGAGGGGGGCTGACCTACGAGCAGTACTTC.